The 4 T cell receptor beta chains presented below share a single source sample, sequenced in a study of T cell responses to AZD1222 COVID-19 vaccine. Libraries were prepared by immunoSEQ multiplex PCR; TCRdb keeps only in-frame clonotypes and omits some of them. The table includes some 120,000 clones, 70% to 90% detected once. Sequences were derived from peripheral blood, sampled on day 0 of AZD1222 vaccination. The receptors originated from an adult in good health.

The CDR3 DNA reads as TGTGCCAGCAGTGAACAAGGACTAGCGGGAGGCTCGGGCAATGAGCAGTTCTTC. Its translation: CASSEQGLAGGSGNEQFF. The gene calls are TRBV6-1 and TRBJ2-1, with 14 positions matching TRBD2. With 2 bases clipped from V and 6 bases from J, the junction kept 9 bases outside the gene matches. Germline V gene data show CDR1 as MNHNS and CDR2 as SASEGT. The CDR3 is 18 amino acids.

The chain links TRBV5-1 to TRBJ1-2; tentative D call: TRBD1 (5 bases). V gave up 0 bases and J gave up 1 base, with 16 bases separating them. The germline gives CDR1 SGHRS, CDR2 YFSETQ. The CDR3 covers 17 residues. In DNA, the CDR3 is TGCGCCAGCAGCTTGGGGGCAGGGATCGTAGATAACTATGGCTACACCTTC. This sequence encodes CASSLGAGIVDNYGYTF.

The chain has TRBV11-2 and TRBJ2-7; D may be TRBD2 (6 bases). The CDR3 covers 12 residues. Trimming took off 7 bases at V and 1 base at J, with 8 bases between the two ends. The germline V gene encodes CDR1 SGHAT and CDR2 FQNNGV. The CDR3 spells CASKGRSYEQYF. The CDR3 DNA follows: TGTGCCAGCAAAGGGAGGTCCTACGAGCAGTACTTC. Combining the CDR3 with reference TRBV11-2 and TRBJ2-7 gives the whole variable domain EAGVAQSPRYKIIEKRQSVAFWCNPISGHATLYWYQQILGQGPKLLIQFQNNGVVDDSQLPKDRFSAERLKGVDSTLKIQPAKLEDSAVYLCASKGRSYEQYFGPGTRLTVT.

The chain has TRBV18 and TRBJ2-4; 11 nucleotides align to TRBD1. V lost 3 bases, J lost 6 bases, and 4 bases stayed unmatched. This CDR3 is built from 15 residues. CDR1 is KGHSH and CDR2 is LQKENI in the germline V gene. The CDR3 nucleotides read TGTGCCAGCTCACCCCTCGGGACAGGGGGAAACATTCAGTACTTC. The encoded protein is CASSPLGTGGNIQYF.